The source of this TCR beta chain is a study of blood T cell repertoires in COVID-19. Overall study context: Sites across the United States, Italy and Spain contributed samples from acute and convalescent COVID-19. T cells, B-cell-depleted T cells, or PBMCs supplied cDNA or gDNA.

CDR1 SNHLY and CDR2 FYNNEI come from the germline V gene. The CDR3 is 16 amino acids. V was pared by 6 bases and J by 4 bases, with 10 bases of the junction left unmatched. As handled by the study authors: For nucleated cells, counts were estimated from reference gene primer amplification. Produced via immunoSEQ multiplex PCR; TCRdb's table is partial and in-frame only. The DNA was the basis for D and trimming; V, J and clone size are from that table. Among just under 300,000 clones listed, around 87% were seen once. The chain couples TRBV2 to TRBJ1-3, with 9 positions matching TRBD1. The receptor was isolated from a man between 70 and 80 years old with acute or convalescent COVID-19. Sample: peripheral blood. The CDR3 bases are TGTGCCAGCAGGTCTCCGGGACAGGGTGCCGGAAACACCATATATTTT. Its protein is CASRSPGQGAGNTIYF.